This TCR beta chain appears in the sequencing data of a study of blood T cell repertoires in COVID-19. In the study overall: The origin of the acute and convalescent COVID-19 samples was the United States, Italy and Spain. PBMCs, B-cell-depleted T cells, or T cells were the source of the cDNA or gDNA that made up the material.

The germline V and J ends were trimmed by 0 bases and 4 bases, with 12 bases remaining between them. Germline loops: CDR1 LGHNA, CDR2 YSLEER. The CDR3 contains 15 residues. TCRdb keeps only in-frame clones here, not all; method: immunoSEQ multiplex PCR. The sample has 300,000 to 400,000 clones, 80% to 90% seen once. In terms of age and location, participants ranged from roughly 18 to 95 years and lived in about two dozen US areas. Cohort allocation depended upon clinical history that participants reported. Sample: PBMCs or T cells enriched from blood (not recorded which). V is TRBV4-3 and J is TRBJ1-2; D unresolved. This clonotype originated in a woman between 35 and 50 years old with acute COVID-19. CDR3 amino acids: CASSQDSQALYGYTF. The CDR3 coding sequence is TGCGCCAGCAGCCAAGATTCCCAGGCTCTCTATGGCTACACCTTC.